This record looks at one T cell receptor beta chain sequence and its context. Only one count was recorded for this clone. This clone's antigen is unknown. Relative to the germline gene, one junction end is altered; a read error may explain this. Library preparation used the immunoSEQ multiplex PCR assay. The source is immuneACCESS, and TCRdb retained only in-frame sequences with V and J called. Part of the clones is not carried over; for the studies checked, unresolved V genes explain less than half of this, and the remainder is unexplained. In this sample the table shows tens of thousands of clones, about 90% of which occur a single time. The ten top clones hold approximately 0.58% of the sample. This entry belongs to a study of T cell changes during pregnancy in multiple sclerosis (dated by TCRdb to between 2019 and 2020). Concerning the study at large: Changes in the T cell repertoire over the course of pregnancy were examined in this study in women with multiple sclerosis.

Measured from the cysteine to the phenylalanine, the CDR3 is 15 residues long. Of the read, only the CDR3 DNA is kept; its 45 bases are in frame from base 1. The germline V gene (reference sequence) provides CDR1 SSHAT and CDR2 FNYEAQ. The sequence joins TRBV7-7 to TRBJ2-2, with the D gene too uncertain to name. The sample here was CD4+ T cells from peripheral blood mononuclear cells, taken after pregnancy. This clonotype originated in a female donor with multiple sclerosis, enrolled in a pregnancy study. CDR3 region: CASSLTTANTGELFF. The DNA sequence reads TGTGCTAGCAGCTTAACCACGGCGAACACCGGGGAGCTGTTTTTT.